Detailed here is one TCR beta chain. Data came from immunoSEQ multiplex PCR; TCRdb stores just in-frame clones and leaves some out. The repertoire holds some 100,000 clones, with about 74% as singletons. This sample is part of a study of blood T cell repertoires in COVID-19. The germline CDR1 and CDR2 sequences are SGDLS and YYNGEE. This CDR3 has 15 amino acids. V shed 4 bases and J shed 0 bases, with 11 bases lying between them. Sequencing was done on a sample of peripheral blood. V usage is TRBV9 and J usage is TRBJ1-3; D perhaps matches TRBD1 (5 bases). This clonotype was sampled from a man between 65 and 85 years old with COVID-19, enrolled during active disease. The CDR3 DNA sequence: TGTGCCAGCAGCCCACAGCAGGGCTCTGGAAACACCATATATTTT. Amino acid sequence: CASSPQQGSGNTIYF.